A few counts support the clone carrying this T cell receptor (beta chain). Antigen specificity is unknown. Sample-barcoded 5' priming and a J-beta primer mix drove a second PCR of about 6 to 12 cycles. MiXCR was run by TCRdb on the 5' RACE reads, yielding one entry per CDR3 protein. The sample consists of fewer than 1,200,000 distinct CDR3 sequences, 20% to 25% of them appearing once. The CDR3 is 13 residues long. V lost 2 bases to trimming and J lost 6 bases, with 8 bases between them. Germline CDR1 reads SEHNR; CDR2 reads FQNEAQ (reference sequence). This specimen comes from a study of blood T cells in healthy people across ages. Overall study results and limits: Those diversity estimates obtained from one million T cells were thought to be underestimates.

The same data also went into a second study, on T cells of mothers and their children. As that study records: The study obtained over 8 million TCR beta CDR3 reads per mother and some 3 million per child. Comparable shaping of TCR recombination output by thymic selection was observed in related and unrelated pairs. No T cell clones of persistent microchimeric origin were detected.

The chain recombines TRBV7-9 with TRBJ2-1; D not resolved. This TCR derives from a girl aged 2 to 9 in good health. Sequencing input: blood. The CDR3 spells CASSLFRANEQFF. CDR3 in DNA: TGTGCCAGCAGCTTATTCCGGGCCAATGAGCAGTTCTTC.